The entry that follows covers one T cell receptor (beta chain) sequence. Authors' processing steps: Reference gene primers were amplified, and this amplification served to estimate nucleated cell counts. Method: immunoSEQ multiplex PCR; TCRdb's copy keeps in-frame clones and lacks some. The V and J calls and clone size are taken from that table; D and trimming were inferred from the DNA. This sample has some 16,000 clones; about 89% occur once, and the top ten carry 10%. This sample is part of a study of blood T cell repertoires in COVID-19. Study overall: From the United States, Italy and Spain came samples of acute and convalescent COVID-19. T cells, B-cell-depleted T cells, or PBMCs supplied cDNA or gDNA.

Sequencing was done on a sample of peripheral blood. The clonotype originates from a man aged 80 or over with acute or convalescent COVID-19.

The CDR3 reads CASSADRAYGYTF. The CDR3 DNA reads as TGTGCCAGCAGTGCCGACAGGGCCTATGGCTACACCTTC. V and J are TRBV12-3 or TRBV12-4 and TRBJ1-2, with 7 positions matching TRBD1. V lost 5 bases, J lost 4 bases, and 4 bases stayed unmatched. The length of the CDR3 is 13 residues.